Listed below are T cell receptor beta chains from one sample, sequenced in a study of OX40 agonist ivuxolimab in advanced cancers. The table came from immunoSEQ multiplex PCR; TCRdb's copy has only in-frame clones and leaves some out. The sample lists fewer than 80,000 clones; 60% to 80% were seen once. This specimen consisted of CD4+ or CD8+ T cells sorted from blood, obtained in a trial of the OX40 agonist ivuxolimab. These receptors all stem from an adult with an advanced solid tumor such as melanoma, head and neck, liver or kidney cancer. Both conserved end residues are part of each CDR3. A D gene is named only where the DNA matches it firmly. Clone sizes are given selectively: once, few, many, or a class where the clone is expanded.

j_gene	d_gene	abundance	v_gene	CDR3nt	CDR3aa
TRBJ2-7	TRBD1	once	TRBV5-1	TGCGCCAGCAGCGTGGGACAGCAAGAGCAGTACTTC	CASSVGQQEQYF
TRBJ2-5	.	.	TRBV6-6	TGTGCCAGCAGTTACTCGAGTGAGACCCAGTACTTC	CASSYSSETQYF
TRBJ2-4	TRBD1	few	TRBV4-1	TGCGCCAGCAGCCAACGGCAGGGGGCGGGTAACATTCAGTACTTC	CASSQRQGAGNIQYF
TRBJ2-5	.	once	TRBV29-1	TGCAGCGTTGCCCCCGAGGCCCAGTACTTC	CSVAPEAQYF
TRBJ1-5	.	.	TRBV28	TGTGCCAGCAGTCCACCGGGGGGGGGAGATGGCAATCAGCCCCAGCATTTT	CASSPPGGGDGNQPQHF
TRBJ2-3	.	.	TRBV11-3	TGTGCCAGCAGCTTAATCACCGATTCCACAGATACGCAGTATTTT	CASSLITDSTDTQYF
TRBJ2-1	TRBD2	.	TRBV28	TGTGCCAGTGCACCGTCTAGCGGAAAGTACAATGAGCAGTTCTTC	CASAPSSGKYNEQFF
TRBJ2-4	TRBD2	.	TRBV7-9	TGTGCCAGCAGCCCCCCTAGCGGAAACCTAGCCAAAAACATTCAGTACTTC	CASSPPSGNLAKNIQYF
TRBJ1-2	TRBD1	.	TRBV5-4	TGTGCCAGCAGCGGGACAGGGCTGGTCTATGGCTACACCTTC	CASSGTGLVYGYTF
TRBJ2-1	TRBD1	few	TRBV5-1	TGCGCCAGCAGCTTTCAGGGGGCGCAGGATGAGCAGTTCTTC	CASSFQGAQDEQFF
TRBJ1-5	.	.	TRBV4-1	TGCGCCAGCAGCCAAGAGAGTCTCAATCAGCCCCAGCATTTT	CASSQESLNQPQHF
TRBJ2-7	TRBD1	.	TRBV6-6	TGTGCCAGCAGTTCGAACAGGGGCCACGAGCAGTACTTC	CASSSNRGHEQYF
TRBJ1-6	TRBD1	.	TRBV9	TGTGCCAGCAGCGTAGCTACGACAGGGAATTCACCCCTCCACTTT	CASSVATTGNSPLHF
TRBJ2-1	TRBD2	.	TRBV19	TGTGCCAGTAGTATAAGGAGCGGGAGGGCCAATGAGCAGTTCTTC	CASSIRSGRANEQFF
TRBJ1-6	.	.	TRBV27	TGTGCCAGCAGTCCACTCAATTCACCCCTCCACTTT	CASSPLNSPLHF
TRBJ1-4	.	once	TRBV6-1	TGTGCCAGCAGTTCGGGACAAGATGAAAAACTGTTTTTT	CASSSGQDEKLFF
TRBJ2-7	.	few	TRBV9	TGTGCCAGCAGCGTAGTCCCCGGGGAAGGGGGGCGGAACGAGCAGTACTTC	CASSVVPGEGGRNEQYF
TRBJ2-7	TRBD2	few	TRBV10-3	TGTGCCATCACCGGGACTAGCGGGAGTGGCGAGCAGTACTTC	CAITGTSGSGEQYF
TRBJ2-7	.	once	TRBV7-9	TGTGCCAGCAGCTCGTGGGGGGTATACTCCTCCGAGCAGTACTTC	CASSSWGVYSSEQYF
TRBJ1-1	.	.	TRBV4-1	TGCGCCAGCACCCCCGGGCAGGGTGCCTTCATGAACACTGAAGCTTTCTTT	CASTPGQGAFMNTEAFF
TRBJ1-6	.	.	TRBV5-4	TGTGCCAGCAGGCCGGGACGGGCTGAATCATCCCTCCACTTT	CASRPGRAESSLHF
TRBJ1-6	.	.	TRBV5-6	TGTGCCAGCAGCCCCTACAGGGTGAGTTCACCCCTCCACTTT	CASSPYRVSSPLHF
TRBJ2-3	TRBD2	once	TRBV28	TGTGCCAGCAGGGGGACTAGCGGAGGCACAGATACGCAGTATTTT	CASRGTSGGTDTQYF
TRBJ1-4	TRBD1	few	TRBV19	TGTGCCAGTAGGATGGACAGGGGGCGCGATAATGAAAAACTGTTTTTT	CASRMDRGRDNEKLFF
TRBJ1-3	.	.	TRBV19	TGTGCCAGTAGTTTGGCGTTCTCTGGAAACACCATATATTTT	CASSLAFSGNTIYF
TRBJ2-5	.	many	TRBV4-2	TGTGCCAGCAGCCAAGAGGGAGAGACCCAGTACTTC	CASSQEGETQYF
TRBJ2-7	.	.	TRBV29-1	TGCAGCGTTGAGGATACCCCACGAGGATCCTACGAGCAGTACTTC	CSVEDTPRGSYEQYF
TRBJ2-1	TRBD2	few	TRBV6-6	TGTGCCAGCAGTTACCTAGCGGGAGAAAGCTACAATGAGCAGTTCTTC	CASSYLAGESYNEQFF
TRBJ2-7	.	.	TRBV15	TGTGCCACCAGCAGGGTAAGAGGGAGCTACGAGCAGTACTTC	CATSRVRGSYEQYF
TRBJ1-6	TRBD1	.	TRBV7-6	TGTGCCAGCAGCGCGGCCGGGACAGCAAATTCACCCCTCCACTTT	CASSAAGTANSPLHF
TRBJ2-5	TRBD2	.	TRBV7-6	TGTGCCAGCAGCTTTGGCGGGGGGGTCCGGGAGACCCAGTACTTC	CASSFGGGVRETQYF
TRBJ2-5	.	.	TRBV6-1	TGTGCCAGCAGTGAACAGGGACGGTCGGAGACCCAGTACTTC	CASSEQGRSETQYF
TRBJ1-6	.	.	TRBV30	TGTGCCTGGAGTTTACGCCCATCTTTGACACCCCTCCACTTT	CAWSLRPSLTPLHF
TRBJ2-7	.	.	TRBV30	TGTGCCTTAGCCCTCTCATCCTACGAGCAGTACTTC	CALALSSYEQYF
TRBJ1-2	.	.	TRBV2	TGTGCCAGCAGTGTGGGGGACTCCGACACCTTC	CASSVGDSDTF
TRBJ1-5	.	.	TRBV7-8	TGTGCCAGCAGCTTAGCGCTACAGAGTAGCAATCAGCCCCAGCATTTT	CASSLALQSSNQPQHF
TRBJ1-1	.	.	TRBV6-5	TGTGCCAGCAGTGCTTCTAGGGGTGGCGCTTTCTTT	CASSASRGGAFF
TRBJ2-3	.	.	TRBV9	TGTGCCAGCAGCGTATACGGAACTAGCACAGATACGCAGTATTTT	CASSVYGTSTDTQYF
TRBJ2-3	.	.	TRBV5-1	TGCGCCAGCAGCTTGGCCTACCCCGGGGGGCGGAAAGATACGCAGTATTTT	CASSLAYPGGRKDTQYF
TRBJ1-3	.	.	TRBV30	TGTGCCTGGGGAGGAGGGGGTTCTGGAAACACCATATATTTT	CAWGGGGSGNTIYF
TRBJ2-2	TRBD2	.	TRBV5-1	TGCGCCAGCAGCCACACGAGCGGGGGAACCGGGGAGCTGTTTTTT	CASSHTSGGTGELFF
TRBJ2-2	.	.	TRBV28	TGTGCCAGCAGTTTATGGCGCCCCCCGAACACCGGGGAGCTGTTTTTT	CASSLWRPPNTGELFF
TRBJ1-5	TRBD1	.	TRBV27	TGTGCCAGCAGTCCCCAGGGGGAGGGTCAGCCCCAGCATTTT	CASSPQGEGQPQHF
TRBJ2-2	.	.	TRBV6-6	TGTGCCAGCAGTCGACAGAGGAACACCGGGGAGCTGTTTTTT	CASSRQRNTGELFF